This is a list of T cell receptor beta chains from one sample in a study of response to subunit inactivated influenza vaccine. In TCRdb, the RT-PCR reads were re-called with MiXCR into one record per CDR3 protein. The profile covers roughly 550,000 distinct CDR3 sequences, with 20% to 25% appearing a single time and roughly 2.8% taken by the ten largest. Separately, the same data were catalogued under a study of T cells expressing NK-cell markers.

This sample comprised CD4+ T cells sorted from PBMCs, obtained roughly 13 days after vaccination. These TCRs come from a middle-aged man who received an inactivated influenza vaccine. CDR3s include the opening cysteine and the closing phenylalanine or tryptophan. D genes are given only for firm matches. Clone size appears in some rows only: once, few, many, or a class for an expanded clone.

j_call: TRBJ2-1; v_call: TRBV11-2; d_call: NA; clone_size: NA; cdr3_aa: CASSLGFRNEQFF; cdr3_nt: TGTGCCAGCAGCTTAGGATTTCGCAATGAGCAGTTCTTC
j_call: TRBJ2-7; v_call: TRBV7-2; d_call: NA; clone_size: few; cdr3_aa: CASSFLRDNRYEQYF; cdr3_nt: TGTGCCAGCAGCTTTCTCCGGGACAACCGATACGAGCAGTACTTC
j_call: TRBJ2-3; v_call: TRBV7-2; d_call: NA; clone_size: many; cdr3_aa: CASSLLRTDTQYF; cdr3_nt: TGTGCCAGCAGCTTACTCCGCACAGATACGCAGTATTTT
j_call: TRBJ2-3; v_call: TRBV30; d_call: NA; clone_size: NA; cdr3_aa: CAWSYTASTDTQYF; cdr3_nt: TGTGCCTGGAGCTACACAGCCAGCACAGATACGCAGTATTTT
j_call: TRBJ2-7; v_call: TRBV20-1; d_call: NA; clone_size: NA; cdr3_aa: CSASPPPGGEQYF; cdr3_nt: TGCAGTGCTAGTCCCCCCCCAGGAGGCGAGCAGTACTTC
j_call: TRBJ2-7; v_call: TRBV5-1; d_call: TRBD2; clone_size: NA; cdr3_aa: CASSLGGLADREQYF; cdr3_nt: TGCGCCAGCAGCTTGGGGGGACTAGCGGATCGCGAGCAGTACTTC
j_call: TRBJ2-1; v_call: TRBV6-2/TRBV6-3; d_call: TRBD2; clone_size: NA; cdr3_aa: CASRPTGGKGNEQFF; cdr3_nt: TGTGCCAGCAGGCCGACGGGGGGGAAGGGAAATGAGCAGTTCTTC
j_call: TRBJ2-5; v_call: TRBV3-1; d_call: NA; clone_size: few; cdr3_aa: CASSQPLSIRKETQYF; cdr3_nt: TGTGCCAGCAGCCAACCCTTAAGTATCCGGAAAGAGACCCAGTACTTC
j_call: TRBJ1-2; v_call: TRBV29-1; d_call: NA; clone_size: NA; cdr3_aa: CSVEQAYGYTF; cdr3_nt: TGCAGCGTTGAACAAGCATATGGCTACACCTTC
j_call: TRBJ2-2; v_call: TRBV20-1; d_call: TRBD2; clone_size: NA; cdr3_aa: CSANRGGRANTGELFF; cdr3_nt: TGCAGTGCTAATCGGGGGGGACGTGCGAACACCGGGGAGCTGTTTTTT
j_call: TRBJ2-5; v_call: TRBV7-9; d_call: TRBD2; clone_size: NA; cdr3_aa: CASSALGGRGPGETQYF; cdr3_nt: TGTGCCAGCAGCGCCCTGGGCGGGAGAGGACCGGGGGAGACCCAGTACTTC
j_call: TRBJ2-5; v_call: TRBV18; d_call: NA; clone_size: few; cdr3_aa: CASSEDQTGTQYF; cdr3_nt: TGTGCCAGCTCTGAGGACCAGACGGGGACCCAGTACTTC
j_call: TRBJ2-7; v_call: TRBV10-1; d_call: NA; clone_size: NA; cdr3_aa: CASSESHRIHEQYF; cdr3_nt: TGCGCCAGCAGTGAGTCCCACCGAATACACGAGCAGTACTTC
j_call: TRBJ2-5; v_call: TRBV28; d_call: TRBD1; clone_size: NA; cdr3_aa: CASSLRGTEETQYF; cdr3_nt: TGTGCCAGCAGTTTGAGAGGGACAGAAGAGACCCAGTACTTC
j_call: TRBJ2-7; v_call: TRBV2; d_call: TRBD2; clone_size: few; cdr3_aa: CATQGEGGPREQYF; cdr3_nt: TGTGCCACCCAAGGTGAGGGAGGGCCCCGGGAGCAGTACTTC
j_call: TRBJ2-1; v_call: TRBV6-2/TRBV6-3; d_call: NA; clone_size: NA; cdr3_aa: CASSPRQVSYNEQFF; cdr3_nt: TGTGCCAGCAGTCCACGACAGGTCTCCTACAATGAGCAGTTCTTC
j_call: TRBJ2-5; v_call: TRBV7-9; d_call: TRBD1; clone_size: few; cdr3_aa: CASSKGQPSIQETQYF; cdr3_nt: TGTGCCAGCAGTAAGGGACAGCCTTCTATCCAAGAGACCCAGTACTTC
j_call: TRBJ2-7; v_call: TRBV6-5; d_call: NA; clone_size: NA; cdr3_aa: CASSYSMWERYEQYF; cdr3_nt: TGTGCCAGCAGTTACTCGATGTGGGAAAGATACGAGCAGTACTTC
j_call: TRBJ2-5; v_call: TRBV5-1; d_call: NA; clone_size: many; cdr3_aa: CASSLGGYQETQYF; cdr3_nt: TGTGCCAGCAGTTTGGGGGGATACCAAGAGACCCAGTACTTC
j_call: TRBJ1-5; v_call: TRBV6-1; d_call: NA; clone_size: few; cdr3_aa: CASSGTENQPQHF; cdr3_nt: TGTGCCAGCAGTGGGACAGAAAATCAGCCCCAGCATTTT
j_call: TRBJ2-7; v_call: TRBV20-1; d_call: TRBD2; clone_size: NA; cdr3_aa: CSATGTSGRDEQYF; cdr3_nt: TGCAGTGCCACCGGGACTAGCGGGAGGGACGAGCAGTACTTC
j_call: TRBJ2-2; v_call: TRBV4-1; d_call: TRBD2; clone_size: NA; cdr3_aa: CASRTRLAGTNTGELFF; cdr3_nt: TGCGCCAGCAGAACCAGACTAGCGGGAACGAACACCGGGGAGCTGTTTTTT
j_call: TRBJ2-7; v_call: TRBV6-5; d_call: TRBD2; clone_size: NA; cdr3_aa: CASSYSAPSGGSYEQYF; cdr3_nt: TGTGCCAGCAGTTACTCAGCTCCTAGCGGAGGCTCCTACGAGCAGTACTTC
j_call: TRBJ1-2; v_call: TRBV5-4; d_call: NA; clone_size: NA; cdr3_aa: CASSLGDNYGYTF; cdr3_nt: TGTGCCAGCAGCTTGGGCGATAACTATGGCTACACCTTC
j_call: TRBJ2-2; v_call: TRBV5-1; d_call: TRBD1; clone_size: few; cdr3_aa: CASSEGQGSTGELFF; cdr3_nt: TGCGCCAGCAGCGAAGGACAGGGGAGCACCGGGGAGCTGTTTTTT
j_call: TRBJ2-7; v_call: TRBV5-1; d_call: TRBD2; clone_size: few; cdr3_aa: CASSAGFEQYF; cdr3_nt: TGCGCCAGCTCAGCGGGGTTCGAGCAGTACTTC